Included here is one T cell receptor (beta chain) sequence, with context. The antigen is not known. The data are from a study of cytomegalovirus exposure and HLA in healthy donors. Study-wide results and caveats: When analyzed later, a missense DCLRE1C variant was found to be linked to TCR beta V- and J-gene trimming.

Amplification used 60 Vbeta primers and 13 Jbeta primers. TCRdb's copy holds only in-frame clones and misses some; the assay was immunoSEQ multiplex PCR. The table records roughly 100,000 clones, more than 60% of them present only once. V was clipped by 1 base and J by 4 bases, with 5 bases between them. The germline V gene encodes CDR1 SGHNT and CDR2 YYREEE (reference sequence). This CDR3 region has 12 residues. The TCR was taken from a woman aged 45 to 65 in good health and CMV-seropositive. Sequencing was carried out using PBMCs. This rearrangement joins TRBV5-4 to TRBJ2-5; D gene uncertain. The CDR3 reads CASSLPGETQYF. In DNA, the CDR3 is TGTGCCAGCAGCTTGCCGGGAGAGACCCAGTACTTC.